Listed below are T cell receptor beta chains from one sample, sequenced in a study of lymphopenia after photon versus proton radiotherapy. The protocol was immunoSEQ multiplex PCR, while the TCRdb copy is restricted to in-frame clones and leaves out a portion. The sample consists of around 20,000 clones, approximately 90% of them appearing once. The sequencing here drew on peripheral blood, taken from a patient treated with proton-based radiotherapy. Source of these receptors: an elderly man with esophageal cancer. The CDR3 runs from the conserved cysteine through the conserved F or W. D genes are given only for firm matches. The size entry is marked missing in some rows and otherwise reads once, few, many or a size class.

abundance	v_gene	d_gene	j_gene	CDR3aa	CDR3nt
NA	TRBV6-6	NA	TRBJ1-4	CASSQGDGANEKLFF	TGTGCCAGCAGCCAAGGGGACGGAGCCAATGAAAAACTGTTTTTT
NA	TRBV13	TRBD2	TRBJ2-5	CASSTPSGTRPETQYF	TGTGCCAGCAGCACCCCTAGCGGGACACGTCCGGAGACCCAGTACTTC
once	TRBV19	NA	TRBJ2-1	CASTKEAGWENEQFF	TGTGCCAGTACCAAAGAGGCAGGGTGGGAGAATGAGCAGTTCTTC
NA	TRBV19	TRBD2	TRBJ2-2	CASSIEAGRDTGELFF	TGTGCCAGTAGTATAGAGGCAGGGAGGGACACCGGGGAGCTGTTTTTT
NA	TRBV5-1	TRBD1	TRBJ2-7	CASSPDRVYEQYF	TGCGCCAGCAGCCCGGACAGGGTCTACGAGCAGTACTTC
NA	TRBV7-2	TRBD1	TRBJ2-7	CASSPGDRIPYEQYF	TGTGCCAGCAGCCCGGGGGACAGGATTCCCTACGAGCAGTACTTC
once	TRBV4-3	NA	TRBJ2-4	CASSQEWTGGAKNIQYF	TGCGCCAGCAGCCAAGAATGGACCGGTGGGGCCAAAAACATTCAGTACTTC
NA	TRBV2	NA	TRBJ1-4	CASSVFMGLATNEKLFF	TGTGCCAGCAGCGTCTTTATGGGGCTTGCAACTAATGAAAAACTGTTTTTT
NA	TRBV6-4	NA	TRBJ2-2	CASSDGENTGELFF	TGTGCCAGCAGTGACGGGGAAAACACCGGGGAGCTGTTTTTT
NA	TRBV6-5	NA	TRBJ2-2	CASSWTGGGMELFF	TGTGCCAGCAGCTGGACAGGTGGGGGGATGGAGCTGTTTTTT
NA	TRBV7-2	TRBD2	TRBJ2-7	CASSPPGLAGIKVEQYF	TGTGCCAGCAGCCCTCCGGGACTAGCGGGAATAAAGGTCGAGCAGTACTTC
NA	TRBV6-5	NA	TRBJ2-7	CASSGWTSRGEQYF	TGTGCCAGCAGCGGATGGACGTCGCGGGGAGAGCAGTACTTC
NA	TRBV2	NA	TRBJ2-2	CASRWQGDTGELFF	TGTGCCAGCAGGTGGCAGGGTGACACCGGGGAGCTGTTTTTT
NA	TRBV30	NA	TRBJ1-3	CAWSVRVGFSGNTIYF	TGTGCCTGGAGTGTACGTGTGGGCTTCTCTGGAAACACCATATATTTT
NA	TRBV6-5	NA	TRBJ1-6	CASSTRGTESPLHF	TGTGCCAGCTCTACCAGGGGTACAGAGTCACCCCTCCACTTT
NA	TRBV6-5	NA	TRBJ1-5	CASRKQGLYNQPQHF	TGTGCCAGCAGAAAACAAGGACTTTACAATCAGCCCCAGCATTTT
NA	TRBV30	NA	TRBJ1-6	CAWSVLTENSPLHF	TGTGCCTGGAGTGTACTAACAGAAAATTCACCCCTCCACTTT
once	TRBV29-1	TRBD1	TRBJ2-1	CSAKQGSSYNEQFF	TGCAGCGCAAAACAGGGGAGCTCCTACAATGAGCAGTTCTTC
NA	TRBV15	TRBD1	TRBJ1-5	CATSPGGGYQPQHF	TGTGCCACCAGCCCAGGGGGCGGCTATCAGCCCCAGCATTTT
NA	TRBV11-2	NA	TRBJ2-5	CASSLDRETQYF	TGTGCCAGCAGCTTAGACCGAGAGACCCAGTACTTC
NA	TRBV12-5	NA	TRBJ1-2	CASGEIGGDGYTF	TGTGCTAGTGGTGAGATCGGGGGCGATGGCTACACCTTC
once	TRBV10-1	TRBD2	TRBJ2-7	CASSELPPGLAGSHLYF	TGCGCCAGCAGTGAGTTACCACCGGGACTAGCGGGATCCCATCTGTACTTC
NA	TRBV4-3	NA	TRBJ2-3	CASSQASGGTDTQYF	TGCGCCAGCAGCCAAGCGAGCGGTGGCACAGATACGCAGTATTTT
NA	TRBV6-5	NA	TRBJ2-7	CASRLMGLPHYEQYF	TGTGCCAGCAGGCTTATGGGGCTACCCCACTACGAGCAGTACTTC
NA	TRBV5-1	TRBD2	TRBJ2-4	CASSSAGSGSTGAKNIQYF	TGCGCCAGCAGCTCGGCGGGTAGCGGGAGTACGGGCGCCAAAAACATTCAGTACTTC
NA	TRBV5-5	NA	TRBJ1-1	CASSSFTNTEAFF	TGTGCCAGCAGCTCCTTCACGAACACTGAAGCTTTCTTT
NA	TRBV7-9	NA	TRBJ2-7	CASRELSGTYEQYF	TGTGCCAGCAGAGAGCTCAGCGGTACCTACGAGCAGTACTTC
once	TRBV7-2	TRBD2	TRBJ2-4	CASSLEGTSGSYIQYF	TGTGCCAGCAGCTTAGAGGGGACTAGCGGGAGCTACATTCAGTACTTC
NA	TRBV9	NA	TRBJ2-1	CASSVAGGRENEQFF	TGTGCCAGCAGCGTAGCTGGTGGCAGGGAGAATGAGCAGTTCTTC
once	TRBV9	NA	TRBJ2-5	CASSVGGQETQYF	TGTGCCAGCAGCGTAGGAGGTCAGGAGACCCAGTACTTC
NA	TRBV18	TRBD2	TRBJ2-3	CASSPQLAGDPDTQYF	TGTGCCAGCTCACCACAACTAGCGGGGGATCCCGATACGCAGTATTTT
NA	TRBV11-3	TRBD1	TRBJ2-7	CASSYQGAYEQYF	TGTGCCAGCAGCTACCAGGGGGCCTACGAGCAGTACTTC
NA	TRBV5-5	TRBD2	TRBJ2-7	CASSFSLAGSSYEQYF	TGTGCCAGCAGCTTCTCCCTAGCGGGGTCCTCCTACGAGCAGTACTTC
NA	TRBV2	NA	TRBJ2-2	CASSDAGGKNTGELFF	TGTGCCAGCAGTGATGCTGGGGGGAAGAACACCGGGGAGCTGTTTTTT
NA	TRBV7-2	NA	TRBJ2-1	CASSLIVGYNEQFF	TGTGCCAGCAGCTTAATCGTTGGATACAATGAGCAGTTCTTC
NA	TRBV7-2	NA	TRBJ2-7	CASSLIGSYEQYF	TGTGCCAGCAGCTTAATAGGTTCCTACGAGCAGTACTTC
NA	TRBV11-3	NA	TRBJ2-1	CASSFKAGGDLWDNEQFF	TGTGCCAGCAGCTTTAAAGCCGGCGGGGATTTGTGGGACAATGAGCAGTTCTTC
NA	TRBV11-3	NA	TRBJ2-1	CASSPSAGVLNEQFF	TGTGCCAGCAGCCCATCGGCAGGCGTTCTCAATGAGCAGTTCTTC
NA	TRBV4-3	TRBD1	TRBJ1-6	CASSQEGAGGSNSPLHF	TGCGCCAGCAGCCAAGAAGGTGCAGGGGGCAGTAATTCACCCCTCCACTTT
NA	TRBV7-9	TRBD1	TRBJ1-1	CASSSGQGGIYSEAFF	TGTGCCAGCAGCTCCGGACAGGGGGGGATCTACTCTGAAGCTTTCTTT
few	TRBV18	TRBD1	TRBJ2-5	CASSQSQGDQETQYF	TGTGCCAGCTCACAATCCCAGGGGGACCAAGAGACCCAGTACTTC
NA	TRBV7-8	TRBD2	TRBJ2-4	CASSFPAGEKNIQYF	TGTGCCAGCAGCTTTCCCGCGGGGGAAAAAAACATTCAGTACTTC
NA	TRBV10-2	TRBD1	TRBJ1-5	CATRDSGSSQPQHF	TGCGCCACAAGGGACAGCGGGTCAAGTCAGCCCCAGCATTTT
NA	TRBV7-2	NA	TRBJ1-2	CASSSHYIEDYGYTF	TGTGCCAGCAGCTCCCATTACATAGAAGACTATGGCTACACCTTC
once	TRBV30	TRBD2	TRBJ2-5	CAWRRGTSGRGETQYF	TGTGCCTGGAGACGCGGGACTAGCGGGAGGGGGGAGACCCAGTACTTC
NA	TRBV5-1	NA	TRBJ2-1	CASSLERLVAGGPRNSYNEQFF	TGCGCCAGCAGCTTGGAAAGACTGGTCGCAGGGGGGCCCCGTAACTCCTACAATGAGCAGTTCTTC
NA	TRBV7-2	NA	TRBJ1-5	CASSLVVAGNQSQHF	TGTGCCAGCAGCTTAGTCGTGGCAGGCAATCAGTCCCAGCATTTT
NA	TRBV2	NA	TRBJ2-1	CASSFDRNNNEQFF	TGTGCCAGCAGTTTTGACAGGAATAACAATGAGCAGTTCTTC
NA	TRBV7-2	TRBD2	TRBJ2-1	CASSPRRASGYNEQFF	TGTGCCAGCAGCCCAAGGAGGGCTAGCGGATACAATGAGCAGTTCTTC
NA	TRBV5-1	TRBD2	TRBJ2-1	CASSFLAGANNEQFF	TGCGCCAGCAGCTTCCTAGCGGGGGCCAACAATGAGCAGTTCTTC
NA	TRBV5-1	TRBD1	TRBJ2-1	CASSTGQGGGAEQFF	TGCGCCAGCAGCACGGGACAGGGGGGCGGGGCTGAGCAGTTCTTC
NA	TRBV5-5	NA	TRBJ1-5	CASSWGPQGSNQPQHF	TGTGCCAGCAGCTGGGGCCCGCAGGGTAGCAATCAGCCCCAGCATTTT
NA	TRBV7-2	TRBD2	TRBJ2-7	CASSLVGGGAGGFYEQYF	TGTGCCAGCAGCTTAGTAGGGGGAGGAGCGGGAGGTTTCTACGAGCAGTACTTC
NA	TRBV7-2	TRBD2	TRBJ2-3	CASSLNQRGGEYF	TGTGCCAGCAGCTTAAACCAGCGGGGGGGCGAGTATTTT
NA	TRBV19	NA	TRBJ1-6	CASSVSMNSPLHF	TGTGCCAGTAGTGTGAGTATGAATTCACCCCTCCACTTT
NA	TRBV12-5	TRBD1	TRBJ2-1	CASAKTGGSYNEQFF	TGTGCTAGTGCCAAAACAGGGGGCTCCTACAATGAGCAGTTCTTC
few	TRBV2	TRBD2	TRBJ2-7	CASRAGTRAYEQYF	TGTGCCAGCAGAGCCGGGACTAGGGCCTACGAGCAGTACTTC
NA	TRBV7-9	NA	TRBJ2-7	CASSSSSYEQYF	TGTGCCAGCAGCTCAAGCTCCTACGAGCAGTACTTC